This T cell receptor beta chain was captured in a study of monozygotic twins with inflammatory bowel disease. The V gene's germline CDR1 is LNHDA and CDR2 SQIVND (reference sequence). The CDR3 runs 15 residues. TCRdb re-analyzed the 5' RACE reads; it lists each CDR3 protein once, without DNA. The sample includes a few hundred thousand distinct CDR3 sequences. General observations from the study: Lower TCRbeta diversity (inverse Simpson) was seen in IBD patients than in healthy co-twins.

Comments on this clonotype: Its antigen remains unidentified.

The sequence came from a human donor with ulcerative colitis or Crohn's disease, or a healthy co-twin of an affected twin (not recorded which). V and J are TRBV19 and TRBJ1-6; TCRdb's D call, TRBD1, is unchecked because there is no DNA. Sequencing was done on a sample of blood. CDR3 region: CASSPRTEYNSPLHF.